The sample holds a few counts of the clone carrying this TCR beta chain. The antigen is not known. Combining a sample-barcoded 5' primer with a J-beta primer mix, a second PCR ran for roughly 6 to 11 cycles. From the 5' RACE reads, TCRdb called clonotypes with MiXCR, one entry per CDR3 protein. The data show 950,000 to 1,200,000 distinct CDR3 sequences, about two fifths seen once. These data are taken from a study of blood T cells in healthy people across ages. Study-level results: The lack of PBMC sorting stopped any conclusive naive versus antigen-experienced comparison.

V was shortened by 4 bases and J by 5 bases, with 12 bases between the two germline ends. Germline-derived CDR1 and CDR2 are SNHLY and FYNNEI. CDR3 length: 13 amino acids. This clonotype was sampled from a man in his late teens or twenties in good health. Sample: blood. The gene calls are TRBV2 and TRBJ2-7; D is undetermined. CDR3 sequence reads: CASSANSQNEQYF. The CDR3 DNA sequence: TGTGCCAGCAGTGCGAACTCCCAGAACGAGCAGTACTTC.